The clone carrying this T cell receptor (beta chain) has only a few counts. Its target is not known. The sample comes from a study of blood T cells in healthy people across ages. Study-wide findings and caveats: Diversity of TCR beta correlated strongly with naive T cell percentage. What prevented conclusive comparison of naive and antigen-experienced cells was that PBMCs were unsorted.

The germline V and J ends were trimmed by 2 bases and 0 bases, with 8 bases remaining between them. Germline lookup yields CDR1 MNHEY and CDR2 SVGAGI. This CDR3 comprises 14 residues. Through a sample-barcoded 5' primer and a J-beta primer mix, a second PCR was run for about 6 to 11 cycles. Using its own MiXCR run on the 5' RACE reads, TCRdb lists one record per CDR3 protein. The table has fewer than 1 million distinct CDR3 sequences, approximately 48% seen once. The receptor was isolated from a man in his sixties in good health. Input material: blood. The chain combines TRBV6-5 with TRBJ2-7; D unresolved. CDR3 in amino acids: CASSYGRTSYEQYF. The DNA for the CDR3 is TGTGCCAGCAGTTACGGACGAACCTCCTACGAGCAGTACTTC.